This is a list of T cell receptor beta chains from one sample in a study of control samples from healthy donors and cancer patients. The repertoire was sequenced with immunoSEQ multiplex PCR; TCRdb's copy has only in-frame clones and lacks some. The sample gives approximately 110,000 clones, about nine tenths of which show up once; about 4.2% is in the top ten. Input material: blood. The receptors come from a human donor in good health. The donor label of this sample is uncertain. The CDR3 runs from the conserved cysteine through the conserved F or W. D genes are given only for firm matches. For some rows the clone size is stated as once, few or many, or as a class when expanded; others skip it.

V gene	J gene	clone size	D gene	CDR3 DNA	CDR3 protein
TRBV11-2	TRBJ2-3	-	-	TGTGCCAGCAGCCCCGGGACGGTCTCGCAGTATTTT	CASSPGTVSQYF
TRBV18	TRBJ2-3	-	TRBD1	TGTGCCAGCTCAGGGGACAGGGCAGGAACGCAGTATTTT	CASSGDRAGTQYF
TRBV14	TRBJ2-1	-	-	TGTGCCAGCAGCCGAGGGTATGGGGCTGAGCAGTTCTTC	CASSRGYGAEQFF
TRBV19	TRBJ1-5	-	-	TGTGCCAGTAGTAAACAAACGGCGGACAGATACAATCAGCCCCAGCATTTT	CASSKQTADRYNQPQHF
TRBV28	TRBJ1-1	-	TRBD1	TGTGCCAGCAGTTTTCGACAGGGTGTAGCTTTCTTT	CASSFRQGVAFF
TRBV6-1	TRBJ1-1	once	-	TGTGCCAGCAGTGAAGTTTGGGGGGGGGACACTGAAGCTTTCTTT	CASSEVWGGDTEAFF
TRBV9	TRBJ2-1	-	TRBD2	TGTGCCAGCAGCGCGAGCGGGGGGTCCTACAATGAGCAGTTCTTC	CASSASGGSYNEQFF
TRBV24-1	TRBJ1-5	-	-	TGTGCCACCAGTGACGGGAGCTACGGCAATCAGCCCCAGCATTTT	CATSDGSYGNQPQHF
TRBV12-5	TRBJ1-4	once	TRBD1	TGTGCTAGTGGTTTCAGCCCGACAGGGGAAGGGGAAAAACTGTTTTTT	CASGFSPTGEGEKLFF
TRBV2	TRBJ1-2	-	-	TGTGCCAGCAGCCAGGGAGGAGGTGGCTACACCTTC	CASSQGGGGYTF
TRBV28	TRBJ1-4	-	TRBD1	TGTGCCAGCAGCCGCAAAACAGGGGGCGCCTCTGAAAAACTGTTTTTT	CASSRKTGGASEKLFF
TRBV12-5	TRBJ2-5	-	-	TGTGCTAGTGGTTTGGTACCTTTACAAGAGACCCAGTACTTC	CASGLVPLQETQYF
TRBV5-1	TRBJ1-5	-	-	TGCGCCAGCAGCCGCGACAGTTATCAGCCCCAGCATTTT	CASSRDSYQPQHF
TRBV19	TRBJ1-2	-	-	TGTGCCAGTAGACCATCCGGGACTTCCTGGAGTGGCTACACCTTC	CASRPSGTSWSGYTF
TRBV2	TRBJ1-4	-	TRBD1	TGTGCCAGCAGCAAGACAGGGTCGCGGGAAAAACTGTTTTTT	CASSKTGSREKLFF
TRBV7-9	TRBJ1-6	-	TRBD1	TGTGCCAGCAGCTCCGGGACAGGGGCTTCACCCCTCCACTTT	CASSSGTGASPLHF
TRBV27	TRBJ2-3	-	-	TGTGCCAGCAGACACCGGGATTCCCTCACAGATACGCAGTATTTT	CASRHRDSLTDTQYF
TRBV10-3	TRBJ1-1	once	-	TGTGCCATCGATCGAGGGCAGGGCGCTGAAGCTTTCTTT	CAIDRGQGAEAFF
TRBV10-2	TRBJ1-5	-	-	TGCGCCAGCAGTGAACCGGGACGTACATCTAATCAGCCCCAGCATTTT	CASSEPGRTSNQPQHF
TRBV27	TRBJ1-2	-	-	TGTGCCAGCAGTCCTCCAGACAGGACCTATGGCTACACCTTC	CASSPPDRTYGYTF
TRBV5-1	TRBJ2-4	-	-	TGCGCCAGCACTATAGACGTCTCGGTAGAAAACATTCAGTACTTC	CASTIDVSVENIQYF
TRBV2	TRBJ1-4	-	-	TGTGCCATAACAACTAATGAAAAACTGTTTTTT	CAITTNEKLFF
TRBV2	TRBJ2-7	-	TRBD2	TGTGCCAGCAGCCCCACTGGACTAGCGGACTCCTACGAGCAGTACTTC	CASSPTGLADSYEQYF
TRBV12-3/TRBV12-4	TRBJ2-4	-	-	TGTGCCAGCAGTCCGGACACTAGGAACATTCAGTACTTC	CASSPDTRNIQYF
TRBV2	TRBJ1-4	once	TRBD1	TGTGCCAGCAGCGCACAGACAGGGAATGAAAAACTGTTTTTT	CASSAQTGNEKLFF
TRBV10-1	TRBJ2-1	-	-	TGCGCCAGCGGAGACAGGTTAAATGAGCAGTTCTTC	CASGDRLNEQFF
TRBV3-1/TRBV3-2	TRBJ2-7	-	-	TGTGCCAGCAGCCAAGGCGGGCCCACCTACGAGCAGTACTTC	CASSQGGPTYEQYF
TRBV7-2	TRBJ2-5	-	TRBD1	TGTGCCAGCAGCCGCCGGACAGGGCAAGAGACCCAGTACTTC	CASSRRTGQETQYF
TRBV29-1	TRBJ2-1	-	-	TGCAGCTCAGGGGTCGACTACAATGAGCAGTTCTTC	CSSGVDYNEQFF
TRBV9	TRBJ2-7	-	-	TGTGCCAGCGCCCCCGAAAATTCCTACGAGCAGTACTTC	CASAPENSYEQYF
TRBV19	TRBJ1-1	-	TRBD1	TGTGCCAGTAGTTGGACAGGGATCACTGAAGCTTTCTTT	CASSWTGITEAFF
TRBV5-6	TRBJ1-5	-	-	TGTGCCAGCAGCTTCGGGGGTTCTCAGCCCCAGCATTTT	CASSFGGSQPQHF
TRBV18	TRBJ2-6	-	-	TGTGCCAGCTCAGCCCAGGCAGATATTCTCTCTGGGGCCAACGTCCTGACTTTC	CASSAQADILSGANVLTF
TRBV11-2	TRBJ2-3	-	-	TGTGCCAGCAGCAATGGGGACGCCACAGATACGCAGTATTTT	CASSNGDATDTQYF
TRBV18	TRBJ1-2	-	-	TGTGCCAGCTCACCACCTGGACCGCAGGGTTATGGCTACACCTTC	CASSPPGPQGYGYTF
TRBV2	TRBJ1-2	-	-	TGTGCCAGCACCCCCCACGGCCCGGGGGCGGACGGCTACACCTTC	CASTPHGPGADGYTF
TRBV18	TRBJ1-2	-	TRBD1	TGTGCCAGCTCAACGAGGACGAAGGACAGGGCGGGCTATGGCTACACCTTC	CASSTRTKDRAGYGYTF